One and the same sample provided the 27 T cell receptor beta chains below, sequenced in a study of blood T cells in healthy people across ages. Then a second PCR, running about 6 to 12 cycles, was carried out with a sample-barcoded 5' primer and a J-beta primer mix. MiXCR was run by TCRdb on the 5' RACE reads, yielding one entry per CDR3 protein. Among about 810,000 distinct CDR3 sequences listed, roughly 34% were seen once. The material sequenced was blood. These receptors all come from a man younger than 30 in good health.

This clonotype was seen more than once but under ten times. The CDR3 protein is CASRFGSRRGTSTDTQYF. The CDR3 coding sequence is TGTGCAAGTCGCTTCGGAAGCAGAAGGGGGACCAGCACAGATACGCAGTATTTT. This chain links TRBV12-2 with TRBJ2-3; the table gives TRBD1 as D, unverified against the DNA. TRBV12-2 is noted as a pseudogene. There are 18 residues in the CDR3.

This chain joins TRBV4-1 and TRBJ2-1; D is uncertain. V lost 4 bases and J 6 bases, leaving 13 bases between the germline ends. The germline CDR1 and CDR2 sequences are MGHRA and YSYEKL. The CDR3 has 14 residues. CDR3 nucleotide sequence: TGCGCCAGCAGCCGTCAACCAGATTTCAATGAGCAGTTCTTC. As protein: CASSRQPDFNEQFF.

This clonotype came up a few times. The CDR3 here is CAINSQGWTDTQYF. The CDR3 DNA sequence: TGTGCCATCAATTCACAGGGTTGGACAGATACGCAGTATTTT. This chain connects TRBV10-3 to TRBJ2-3; weak D call: TRBD1 (6 bases). Germline V gives CDR1 ENHRY, CDR2 SYGVKD. This CDR3 is built from 14 residues. The V end lost 7 bases, the J end lost 3 bases, and 14 bases lay between the germline ends.

V is TRBV7-9 and J is TRBJ1-1; 7 bases are shared with TRBD1. Germline V gives CDR1 SEHNR, CDR2 FQNEAQ (reference sequence). The CDR3 runs 13 residues. Losses at the gene ends were 11 bases for V and 0 bases for J; bases not matched to a gene: 6. CDR3 DNA: TGTGCCGGAGACAGGGAAATGAACACTGAAGCTTTCTTT. Residues: CAGDREMNTEAFF.

Details on this clonotype: The CDR3 ends on some other residue instead of the conserved phenylalanine or tryptophan, so this is likely a read error. The chain joins TRBV9 to TRBJ2-1; TRBD1 is a possible D gene (6 bases). V lost 3 bases, J lost 8 bases, and 9 bases lay in between. The CDR3 spans 12 residues. Germline CDR1 and CDR2: SGDLS and YYNGEE. The CDR3 DNA follows: TGTGCCAGCAGCGCCAGGGGCGATGAGCAGTTCTTA. Its translation is CASSARGDEQFL.

With regard to this clonotype: Its ends do not fully match the called genes, so a read error is possible. The CDR3 nucleotides are TGCAGCGCCCCAAGCGCCGGGGAGCCGTTTTTT. This codes for CSAPSAGEPFF. V is TRBV29-1 and J is TRBJ2-2; D is possibly TRBD2 (5 bases). The CDR3 runs to 11 residues. CDR1 is SQVTM, CDR2 ANQGSEA, per germline.

A note on this clonotype: This clone may be a read error of a much larger clone one base away. The genes are TRBV20-1 and TRBJ2-3; 8 positions match TRBD1. V gave up 8 bases and J gave up 5 bases; unmatched junction bases: 9. The CDR3 consists of 13 residues. Germline assignment: CDR1 DFQATT and CDR2 SNEGSKA (reference sequence). CDR3 region: CSTPFTGGDTQYF. In DNA form, the CDR3 reads TGCAGTACTCCTTTCACAGGGGGAGATACGCAGTATTTT.

Written as DNA, the CDR3 is TGCGCCAGCAGTACGCGTCCAGGGGCCTACAATGAGCAGTACTTC. It encodes CASSTRPGAYNEQYF. V gene TRBV5-1 combines with J gene TRBJ2-1; D perhaps matches TRBD1 (6 bases). With the DNA end fitting TRBJ2-7 better, the J assignment may be wrong. The CDR3 totals 15 residues. Looked up from germline, CDR1 is SGHRS and CDR2 is YFSETQ.

The chain is built from TRBV5-6 and TRBJ1-5; D is possibly TRBD1 (5 bases). The V gene lost 3 bases and the J gene lost 2 bases, with 12 bases spanning the gap. Looked up from germline, CDR1 is SGHDT and CDR2 is YYEEEE. This CDR3 is built from 15 residues. This chain's CDR3 is CASSSRDGRNQPQHF. The DNA for the CDR3 is TGTGCCAGCAGCTCAAGGGACGGACGCAATCAGCCCCAGCATTTT.

This clonotype was recorded only once. The chain has TRBV12-3 or TRBV12-4 and TRBJ1-6, with no clear D. The ends were cut back, 3 bases at V and 0 bases at J, with 6 bases in the middle. CDR3 length: 15 residues. The CDR3 DNA follows: TGTGCCAGCAGTTTCGGTATCTCCTATAATTCACCCCTCCACTTT. Its protein product is CASSFGISYNSPLHF.

The V and J genes are TRBV13 and TRBJ2-1, with 9 positions matching TRBD2. Trimming cost V 4 bases and J 14 bases; bases outside gene matches: 3. The CDR3 has 11 amino acids. Germline V gene data show CDR1 as PRHDT and CDR2 as FYEKMQ (reference sequence). This CDR3 is CASSSSGDEFF. CDR3 sequence (DNA): TGTGCCAGCAGCTCTAGCGGGGACGAGTTCTTC. Drawing the rest from reference TRBV13 and TRBJ2-1, the complete variable domain is AAGVIQSPRHLIKEKRETATLKCYPIPRHDTVYWYQQGPGQDPQFLISFYEKMQSDKGSIPDRFSAQQFSDYHSELNMSSLELGDSALYFCASSSSGDEFFGPGTRLTVL.

This chain uses TRBV9 with TRBJ1-1, with a weak D call TRBD1 (5 bases). Looked up from germline, CDR1 is SGDLS and CDR2 is YYNGEE. Trimming removed 0 bases from V and 4 bases from J, with 25 bases in between. The CDR3 covers 19 residues. This CDR3 reads CASSVDQTESIFLGTEAFF. In DNA, the CDR3 is TGTGCCAGCAGCGTAGACCAGACAGAAAGCATATTTCTGGGCACTGAAGCTTTCTTT.

The chain carries TRBV20-1 and TRBJ2-1; D gene uncertain. This CDR3 spans 11 amino acids. With 5 bases removed from V and 6 bases from J, the gap between germline ends came to 8 bases. CDR1 is DFQATT, CDR2 SNEGSKA, per germline (reference sequence). The CDR3 sequence is CSAHQVNEQFF. CDR3 bases: TGCAGTGCTCACCAGGTCAATGAGCAGTTCTTC.

The rearrangement joins TRBV20-1 to TRBJ2-3; tentatively, D is TRBD1 (5 bases). Germline lookup yields CDR1 DFQATT and CDR2 SNEGSKA (reference sequence). V shed 7 bases and J shed 2 bases, with 13 bases lying between them. This CDR3 has 13 residues. DNA of the CDR3: TGCAGTGGGGTGGACATTGACACAGATACGCAGTATTTT. Translating gives CSGVDIDTDTQYF.

The chain has TRBV5-1 and TRBJ2-3, with D tentatively TRBD1 (6 bases). Trimming removed 5 bases at V and 8 bases at J, with 21 bases between. CDR1 and CDR2 (germline): SGHRS, YFSETQ. The CDR3 totals 15 residues. CDR3 DNA sequence: TGCGCCAGCAGTCACCAGGGGACACCGCCTGGTACGCAGTATTTT. Protein: CASSHQGTPPGTQYF. Complete variable domain (other parts from reference TRBV5-1 and TRBJ2-3): KAGVTQTPRYLIKTRGQQVTLSCSPISGHRSVSWYQQTPGQGLQFLFEYFSETQRNKGNFPGRFSGRQFSNSRSEMNVSTLELGDSALYLCASSHQGTPPGTQYFGPGTRLTVL.

This rearrangement joins TRBV5-6 to TRBJ1-4; D unclear. V was pared by 0 bases and J by 7 bases, with 13 bases between. The germline CDR1 and CDR2 sequences are SGHDT and YYEEEE. CDR3 length equals 15 residues. CDR3 bases: TGTGCCAGCAGCTTGGAGGGATTGAAGGGTGAAAAACTGTTTTTT. Its translation is CASSLEGLKGEKLFF.

This clonotype was observed a handful of times. This chain uses TRBV29-1 with TRBJ2-1; TRBD2 aligns across 7 bases. The length of the CDR3 is 16 residues. V shed 6 bases, J shed 8 bases, and the junction held 19 bases outside the gene matches. Germline CDR1 SQVTM, CDR2 ANQGSEA. CDR3 nucleotides: TGCAGCGTAGGAAGGCCGGGGGAGGGGTCGAGCGATGAGCAGTTCTTC. Translated, it gives CSVGRPGEGSSDEQFF.

The chain combines TRBV19 with TRBJ2-3, with 7 bases identical to TRBD2. CDR3 length equals 16 residues. V lost 5 bases to trimming and J lost 0 bases; unmatched junction nucleotides: 8. Per the germline V gene, CDR1 is LNHDA and CDR2 is SQIVND (reference sequence). Here the CDR3 reads CASSVRGGPSTDTQYF. CDR3 nucleotides: TGTGCCAGTAGTGTCCGCGGGGGTCCTAGCACAGATACGCAGTATTTT.

V and J are TRBV5-4 and TRBJ2-1; TRBD2 aligns across 9 bases. The length of the CDR3 is 14 residues. Germline CDR1 is SGHNT and CDR2 is YYREEE (reference sequence). J lost 2 bases, V lost 6 bases, and 3 bases had no gene match. Here the CDR3 reads CASNSSGTYNEQFF. The CDR3, as DNA: TGTGCCAGCAACTCTAGCGGGACCTACAATGAGCAGTTCTTC.

The rearrangement uses TRBV27 and TRBJ2-1, with D possibly matching TRBD2 (7 bases). CDR1 and CDR2 from the germline V gene are MNHEY and SMNVEV (reference sequence). Trimming removed 6 bases at V and 3 bases at J, with 18 bases between. This CDR3 has 16 residues. The CDR3 protein is CASRQSAGANYNEQFF. The CDR3 nucleotides read TGTGCCAGCAGGCAGTCGGCGGGGGCAAACTACAATGAGCAGTTCTTC.

This chain links TRBV9 with TRBJ2-1; perhaps D is TRBD1 or TRBD2 (5 bases each). This CDR3 has 16 amino acids. CDR1 is SGDLS and CDR2 is YYNGEE in the germline V gene. The V end lost 0 bases, the J end lost 12 bases, and 22 bases lay between the germline ends. This CDR3 is CASSVGGGTSSGVQFF. CDR3 sequence (DNA): TGTGCCAGCAGCGTAGGAGGTGGGACCTCCTCGGGTGTGCAGTTCTTC.

The J gene is TRBJ2-3, the V gene TRBV7-8, with a possible D match to TRBD1 (6 bases). The CDR3 has 14 residues. CDR1 and CDR2 from the germline V gene are SGHVS and FQNEAQ. The V gene lost 4 bases and the J gene lost 4 bases, with 12 bases spanning the gap. The CDR3 DNA reads TGTGCCAGCAGCTCAGGGCAGGGGCCAGATACGCAGTATTTT. As protein: CASSSGQGPDTQYF. Based on the CDR3 plus reference TRBV7-8 and TRBJ2-3, the full variable domain is GAGVSQSPRYKVAKRGQDVALRCDPISGHVSLFWYQQALGQGPEFLTYFQNEAQLDKSGLPSDRFFAERPEGSVSTLKIQRTQQEDSAVYLCASSSGQGPDTQYFGPGTRLTVL.

Worth noting for this clonotype: A read error is possible here, since a much larger clone lies one base away. V and J are TRBV4-2 and TRBJ2-5; no clear D. The J call may be wrong; the DNA end is better matched by TRBJ2-1. CDR1 and CDR2 (germline): LGHNA, YNFKEQ. This CDR3 contains 15 residues. Here the CDR3 reads CASSQDTGQQETQFF. The DNA of the CDR3 is TGTGCCAGCAGCCAAGATACGGGCCAGCAAGAGACCCAGTTCTTC.

This chain links TRBV29-1 with TRBJ2-3; D perhaps matches TRBD1 (6 bases). V lost 3 bases to trimming and J lost 5 bases, with 12 bases between them. Germline CDR1 is SQVTM and CDR2 is ANQGSEA. The CDR3 runs to 13 residues. The CDR3 DNA is TGCAGCGTTGACCCCTCGACAGGAGATACGCAGTATTTT. It yields the protein CSVDPSTGDTQYF.

In its sample, this clonotype was seen many times. V and J are TRBV11-2 and TRBJ2-3; unclear D gene. Germline V gene sequence: CDR1 SGHAT, CDR2 FQNNGV. The V gene lost 1 base and the J gene lost 9 bases, with 8 bases spanning the gap. The CDR3 length is 12 residues. In DNA form, the CDR3 reads TGTGCCAGCAGCTTAGTCGGTCCAACGCAGTATTTT. This translates into CASSLVGPTQYF. The variable domain in full, with the rest retrieved from reference TRBV11-2 and TRBJ2-3, is EAGVAQSPRYKIIEKRQSVAFWCNPISGHATLYWYQQILGQGPKLLIQFQNNGVVDDSQLPKDRFSAERLKGVDSTLKIQPAKLEDSAVYLCASSLVGPTQYFGPGTRLTVL.

This sequence joins TRBV12-3 or TRBV12-4 and TRBJ1-4, with a tentative D call TRBD1 (5 bases). Trimming removed 6 bases from V and 6 bases from J, with 14 bases in between. This CDR3 has 14 residues. The CDR3 nucleotides are TGTGCCAGCAGATCCGGGACTGAAGATGAAAAACTGTTTTTT. Its translation: CASRSGTEDEKLFF.

This clonotype was observed a handful of times. J is TRBJ2-3 and V is TRBV29-1; no definite D call. The CDR3 loop spans 11 amino acids. Germline CDR1 reads SQVTM; CDR2 reads ANQGSEA. This CDR3 reads CTVVLGDTQYF. DNA for the CDR3: TGCACCGTAGTTCTGGGCGATACGCAGTATTTT.